The present T cell receptor beta chain was sequenced within a study of blood T cell repertoires in COVID-19. Per the original methods: The authors estimated nucleated cell counts from reference gene primer amplification. TCRdb's copy holds only in-frame clones and misses some; the assay was immunoSEQ multiplex PCR. That table is the source of V, J and clone size, and D and trimming were worked out from the DNA. The sample records hundreds of thousands of clones, about nine tenths being singletons. CDR1 and CDR2 (germline): LGHNA, YSLEER. There are 17 residues in the CDR3. V lost 3 bases and J lost 4, with 18 bases in between. Participants came from about 23 US areas, aged about 18 to 89 years. Participants' own reports of clinical history determined their cohort assignment.

This clonotype was sampled from a woman between 40 and 55 years old who had recovered from COVID-19. This sequence joins TRBV4-3 and TRBJ2-2; maybe TRBD2 (6 bases). The specimen was PBMCs or T cells enriched from blood (not recorded which). CDR3 coding DNA: TGCGCCAGCAGCCAGGGGCTGGCGGGACTTACCACCGGGGAGCTGTTTTTT. Amino acid sequence: CASSQGLAGLTTGELFF.